This T cell receptor beta chain came from a study of response to subunit inactivated influenza vaccine. Findings of the study overall: After each seasonal influenza vaccination, few new T cells are recruited, the authors suggested.

TCRdb analysed the RT-PCR reads with MiXCR anew, one entry per CDR3 protein. The sample comprises hundreds of thousands of distinct CDR3 sequences, roughly 13% of which are singletons, and less than 9% rests with the top ten. Germline trimming cut 6 bases from V and 3 bases from J; bases unmatched to any gene: 2. CDR3 length: 13 residues. This clonotype was counted only a few times. What it binds is not known. This TCR derives from a man aged 45 to 65 who received an inactivated influenza vaccine. Sequences were derived from PBMCs from blood, sampled less than 15 days before vaccination. V gene TRBV12-3 or TRBV12-4 combines with J gene TRBJ2-7; TRBD1 matches at 10 bases. CDR3 sequence reads: CASRGQGYYEQYF. CDR3 bases: TGTGCCAGCAGGGGACAGGGGTACTACGAGCAGTACTTC.